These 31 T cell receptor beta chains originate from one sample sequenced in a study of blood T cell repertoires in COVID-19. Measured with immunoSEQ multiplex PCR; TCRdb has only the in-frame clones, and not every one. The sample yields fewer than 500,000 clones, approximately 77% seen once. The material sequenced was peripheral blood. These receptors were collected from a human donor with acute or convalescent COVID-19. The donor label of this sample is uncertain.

This CDR3 is CSVENGPTEAFF. The CDR3 DNA sequence: TGCAGCGTTGAAAATGGCCCCACTGAAGCTTTCTTT. V usage is TRBV29-1 and J usage is TRBJ1-1; no clear D. The CDR3 runs 12 residues. Germline values: CDR1 SQVTM, CDR2 ANQGSEA. Trimming pared 2 bases from V and 4 bases from J, leaving 8 bases between.

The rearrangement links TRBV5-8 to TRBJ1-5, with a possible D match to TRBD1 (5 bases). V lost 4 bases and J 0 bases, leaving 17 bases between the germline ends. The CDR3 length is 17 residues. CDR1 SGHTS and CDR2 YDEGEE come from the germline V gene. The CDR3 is CASSPLRSQDSNQPQHF. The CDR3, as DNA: TGTGCCAGCAGCCCGCTGAGGTCACAGGATAGCAATCAGCCCCAGCATTTT. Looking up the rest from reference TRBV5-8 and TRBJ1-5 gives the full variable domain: EAGVTQSPTHLIKTRGQQATLRCSPISGHTSVYWYQQALGLGLQFLLWYDEGEERNRGNFPPRFSGRQFPNYSSELNVNALELEDSALYLCASSPLRSQDSNQPQHFGDGTRLSIL.

This CDR3 reads CASSLQGRSGNTIYF. The CDR3 DNA follows: TGTGCCAGCAGTTTGCAGGGGAGATCTGGAAACACCATATATTTT. The chain combines TRBV27 with TRBJ1-3; a possible D gene is TRBD1 (6 bases). Germline V lookup: CDR1 MNHEY, CDR2 SMNVEV (reference sequence). V lost 3 bases and J lost 1, with 10 bases in between. The CDR3 has 15 residues.

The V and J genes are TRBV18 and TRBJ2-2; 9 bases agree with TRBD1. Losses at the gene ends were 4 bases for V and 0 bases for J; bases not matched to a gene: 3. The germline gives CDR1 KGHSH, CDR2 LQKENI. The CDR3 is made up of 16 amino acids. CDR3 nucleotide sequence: TGTGCCAGCTCACGTACAGGGGGCCCGAACACCGGGGAGCTGTTTTTT. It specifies CASSRTGGPNTGELFF.

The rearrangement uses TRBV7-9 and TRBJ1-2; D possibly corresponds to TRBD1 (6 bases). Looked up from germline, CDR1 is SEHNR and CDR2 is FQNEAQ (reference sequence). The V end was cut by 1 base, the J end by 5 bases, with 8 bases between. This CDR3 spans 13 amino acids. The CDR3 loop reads CASSLGQDYGYTF. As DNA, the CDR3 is TGTGCCAGCAGCTTAGGACAGGATTATGGCTACACCTTC.

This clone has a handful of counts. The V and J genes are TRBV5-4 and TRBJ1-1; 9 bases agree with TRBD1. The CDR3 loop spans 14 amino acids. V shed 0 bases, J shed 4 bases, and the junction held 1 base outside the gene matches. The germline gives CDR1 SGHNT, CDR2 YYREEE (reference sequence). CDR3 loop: CASSLDRGRTEAFF. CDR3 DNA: TGTGCCAGCAGCTTGGACAGGGGGCGCACTGAAGCTTTCTTT.

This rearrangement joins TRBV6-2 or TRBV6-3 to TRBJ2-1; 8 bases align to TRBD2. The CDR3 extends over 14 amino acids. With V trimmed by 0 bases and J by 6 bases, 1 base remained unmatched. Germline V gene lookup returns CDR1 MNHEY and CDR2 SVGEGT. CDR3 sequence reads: CASSYSTSGNEQFF. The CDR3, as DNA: TGTGCCAGCAGTTACTCAACTAGCGGCAATGAGCAGTTCTTC.

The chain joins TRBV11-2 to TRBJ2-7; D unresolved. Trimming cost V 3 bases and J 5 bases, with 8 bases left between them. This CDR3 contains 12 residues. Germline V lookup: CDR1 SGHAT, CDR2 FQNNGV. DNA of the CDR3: TGTGCCAGCAGCTTTAGCACCAACGAGCAGTACTTC. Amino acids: CASSFSTNEQYF. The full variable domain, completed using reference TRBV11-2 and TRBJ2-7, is EAGVAQSPRYKIIEKRQSVAFWCNPISGHATLYWYQQILGQGPKLLIQFQNNGVVDDSQLPKDRFSAERLKGVDSTLKIQPAKLEDSAVYLCASSFSTNEQYFGPGTRLTVT.

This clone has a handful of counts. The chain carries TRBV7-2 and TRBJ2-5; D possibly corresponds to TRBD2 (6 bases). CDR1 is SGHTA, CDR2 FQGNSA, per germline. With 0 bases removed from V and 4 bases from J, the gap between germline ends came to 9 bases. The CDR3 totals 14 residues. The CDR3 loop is CASSLAGGGETQYF. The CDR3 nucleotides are TGTGCCAGCAGCTTAGCGGGGGGAGGAGAGACCCAGTACTTC.

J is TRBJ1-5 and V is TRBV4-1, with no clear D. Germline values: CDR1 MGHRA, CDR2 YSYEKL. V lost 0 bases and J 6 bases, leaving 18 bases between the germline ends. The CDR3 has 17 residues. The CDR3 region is CASSQDSAGSISQPQHF. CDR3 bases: TGCGCCAGCAGCCAAGATTCGGCAGGATCGATCAGTCAGCCCCAGCATTTT.

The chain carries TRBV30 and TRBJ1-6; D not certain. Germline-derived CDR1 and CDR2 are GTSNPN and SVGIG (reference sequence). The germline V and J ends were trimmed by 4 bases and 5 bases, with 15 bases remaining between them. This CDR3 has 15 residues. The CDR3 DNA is TGTGCCTGGAAGGTGTGGGCAGGAAATAATTCACCCCTCCACTTT. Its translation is CAWKVWAGNNSPLHF.

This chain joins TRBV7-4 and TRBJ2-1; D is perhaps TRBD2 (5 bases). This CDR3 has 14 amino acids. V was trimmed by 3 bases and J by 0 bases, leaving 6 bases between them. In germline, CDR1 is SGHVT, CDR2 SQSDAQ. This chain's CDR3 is CASSFLASYNEQFF. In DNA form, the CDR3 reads TGTGCCAGCAGCTTTCTAGCCTCCTACAATGAGCAGTTCTTC.

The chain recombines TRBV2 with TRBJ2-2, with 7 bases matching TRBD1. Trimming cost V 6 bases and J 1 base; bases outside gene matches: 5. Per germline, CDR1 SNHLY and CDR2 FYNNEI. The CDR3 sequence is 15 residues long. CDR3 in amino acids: CASRTGAVNTGELFF. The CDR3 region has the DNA TGTGCCAGCAGAACAGGGGCAGTGAACACCGGGGAGCTGTTTTTT.

DNA of the CDR3: TGTGCCAGCAGCCAAGGACCAGCGGGGGGCCAAGAGACCCAGTACTTC. It specifies CASSQGPAGGQETQYF. This chain uses TRBV3-1 (or the pseudogene TRBV3-2) with TRBJ2-5; the match to TRBD2 covers 9 bases. Germline V lookup: CDR1 LGHDT, CDR2 YNNKEL (reference sequence). V was clipped by 1 base and J by 1 base; unmatched bases: 4. CDR3 size: 16 residues.

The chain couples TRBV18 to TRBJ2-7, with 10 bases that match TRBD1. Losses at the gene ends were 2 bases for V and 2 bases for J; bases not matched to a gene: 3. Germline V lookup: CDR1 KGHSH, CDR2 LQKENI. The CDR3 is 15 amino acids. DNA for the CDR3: TGTGCCAGCTCACCAGCGGGACAGGGGACCTACGAGCAGTACTTC. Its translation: CASSPAGQGTYEQYF.

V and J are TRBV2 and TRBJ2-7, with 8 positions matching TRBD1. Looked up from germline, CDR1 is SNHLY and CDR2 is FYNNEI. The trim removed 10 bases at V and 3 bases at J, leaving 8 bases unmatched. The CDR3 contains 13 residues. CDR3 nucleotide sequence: TGTGCCACCCTTCCCGGACAGGGCTACGAGCAGTACTTC. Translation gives CATLPGQGYEQYF.

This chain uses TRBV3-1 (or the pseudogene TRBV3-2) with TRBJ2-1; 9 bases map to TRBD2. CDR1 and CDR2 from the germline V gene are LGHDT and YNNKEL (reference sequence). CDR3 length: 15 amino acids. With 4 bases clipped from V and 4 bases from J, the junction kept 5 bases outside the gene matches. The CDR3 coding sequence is TGTGCCAGCAGCCGGGCTAGCGGGACGTACAATGAGCAGTTCTTC. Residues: CASSRASGTYNEQFF.

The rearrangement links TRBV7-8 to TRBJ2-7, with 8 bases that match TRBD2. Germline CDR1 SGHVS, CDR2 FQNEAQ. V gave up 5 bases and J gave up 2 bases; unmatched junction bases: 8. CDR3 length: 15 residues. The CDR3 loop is CASSGRGGRTYEQYF. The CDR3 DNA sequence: TGTGCCAGCAGCGGACGGGGGGGACGGACCTACGAGCAGTACTTC.

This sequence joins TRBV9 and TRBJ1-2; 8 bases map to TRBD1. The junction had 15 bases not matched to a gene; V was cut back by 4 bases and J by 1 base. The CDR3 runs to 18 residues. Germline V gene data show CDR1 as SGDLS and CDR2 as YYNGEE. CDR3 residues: CASSPPNPGQDYNYGYTF. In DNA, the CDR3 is TGTGCCAGCAGCCCCCCCAATCCGGGACAGGACTATAACTATGGCTACACCTTC.

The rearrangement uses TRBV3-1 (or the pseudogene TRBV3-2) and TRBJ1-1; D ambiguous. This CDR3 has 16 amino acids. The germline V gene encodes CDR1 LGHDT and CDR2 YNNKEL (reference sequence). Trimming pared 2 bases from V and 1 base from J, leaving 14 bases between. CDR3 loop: CASSQFPRGRNTEAFF. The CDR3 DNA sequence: TGTGCCAGCAGCCAATTCCCCCGGGGTCGGAACACTGAAGCTTTCTTT.

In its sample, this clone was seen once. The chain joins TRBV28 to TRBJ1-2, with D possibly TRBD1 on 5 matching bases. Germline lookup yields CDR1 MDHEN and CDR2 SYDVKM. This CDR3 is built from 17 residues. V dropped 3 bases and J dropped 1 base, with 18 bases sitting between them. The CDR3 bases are TGTGCCAGCAGTTTCGACCGAATCCAGGGCCTTAACTATGGCTACACCTTC. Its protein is CASSFDRIQGLNYGYTF.

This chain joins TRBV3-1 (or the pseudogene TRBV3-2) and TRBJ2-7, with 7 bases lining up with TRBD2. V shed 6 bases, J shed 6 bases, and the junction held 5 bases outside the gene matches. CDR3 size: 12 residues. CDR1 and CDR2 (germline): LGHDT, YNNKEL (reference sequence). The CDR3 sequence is CASRRTRGEQYF. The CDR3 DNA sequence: TGTGCCAGCAGACGGACTAGAGGCGAGCAGTACTTC.

This CDR3 is CASSLGPLTSGGIRETQYF. In DNA form, the CDR3 reads TGCGCCAGCAGCTTAGGGCCCCTGACTAGCGGGGGGATTCGGGAGACCCAGTACTTC. The chain joins TRBV5-1 to TRBJ2-5; 13 positions agree with TRBD2. Germline CDR1 is SGHRS and CDR2 is YFSETQ. The CDR3 has 19 amino acids. V dropped 2 bases and J dropped 5; count of bases not matched to a gene: 15.

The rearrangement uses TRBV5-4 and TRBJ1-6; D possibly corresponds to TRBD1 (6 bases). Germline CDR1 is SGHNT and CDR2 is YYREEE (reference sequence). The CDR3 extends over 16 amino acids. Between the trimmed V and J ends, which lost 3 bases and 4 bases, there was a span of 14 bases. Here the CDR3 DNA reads TGTGCCAGCAGCTCTGGGGGGGGGCGATATAATTCACCCCTCCACTTT. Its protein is CASSSGGGRYNSPLHF.

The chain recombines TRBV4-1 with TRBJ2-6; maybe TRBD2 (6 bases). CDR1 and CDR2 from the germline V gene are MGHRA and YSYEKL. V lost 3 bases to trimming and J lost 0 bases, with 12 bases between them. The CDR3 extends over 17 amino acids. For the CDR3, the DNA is TGCGCCAGCAGCCAGGGACGGGAGATCTCTGGGGCCAACGTCCTGACTTTC. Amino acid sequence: CASSQGREISGANVLTF.

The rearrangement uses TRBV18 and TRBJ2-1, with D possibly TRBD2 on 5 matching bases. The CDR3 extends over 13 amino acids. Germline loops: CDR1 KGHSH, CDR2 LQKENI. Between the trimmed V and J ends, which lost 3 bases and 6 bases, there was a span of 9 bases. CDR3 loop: CASSPLEGNEQFF. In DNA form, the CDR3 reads TGTGCCAGCTCACCGCTTGAGGGCAATGAGCAGTTCTTC.

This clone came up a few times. Here the CDR3 DNA reads TGCAGCGTTGCCAGGGCTAACACTGAAGCTTTCTTT. The encoded protein is CSVARANTEAFF. The chain combines TRBV29-1 with TRBJ1-1; D possibly corresponds to TRBD1 (5 bases). Looked up from germline, CDR1 is SQVTM and CDR2 is ANQGSEA. With 4 bases removed from V and 2 bases from J, the gap between germline ends came to 8 bases. This CDR3 region has 12 residues.

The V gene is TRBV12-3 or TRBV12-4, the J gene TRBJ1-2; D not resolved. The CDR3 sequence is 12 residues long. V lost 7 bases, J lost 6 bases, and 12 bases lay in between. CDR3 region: CASTFGGNGYTF. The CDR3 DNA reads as TGTGCCAGCACTTTTGGAGGGAATGGCTACACCTTC.

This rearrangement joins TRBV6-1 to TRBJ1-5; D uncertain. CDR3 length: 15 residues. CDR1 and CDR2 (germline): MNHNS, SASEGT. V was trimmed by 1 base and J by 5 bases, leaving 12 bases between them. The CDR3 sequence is CASSEVGSFYQPQHF. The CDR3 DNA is TGTGCCAGCAGTGAAGTGGGCAGCTTCTATCAGCCCCAGCATTTT.

For the CDR3, the DNA is TGTGCCAGCAGACCCGACCTAGTGGAGACCCAGTACTTC. Amino acid sequence: CASRPDLVETQYF. The chain is built from TRBV12-3 or TRBV12-4 and TRBJ2-5; D call uncertain. This CDR3 is built from 13 residues. Trimming stripped 6 bases from V and 5 bases from J, with 13 bases between.

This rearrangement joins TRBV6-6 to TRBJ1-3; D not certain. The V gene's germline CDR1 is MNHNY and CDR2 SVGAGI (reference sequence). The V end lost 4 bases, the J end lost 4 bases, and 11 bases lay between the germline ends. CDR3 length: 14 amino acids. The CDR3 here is CASSSYVQGNTIYF. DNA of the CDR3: TGTGCCAGCAGTTCTTACGTTCAGGGAAACACCATATATTTT.